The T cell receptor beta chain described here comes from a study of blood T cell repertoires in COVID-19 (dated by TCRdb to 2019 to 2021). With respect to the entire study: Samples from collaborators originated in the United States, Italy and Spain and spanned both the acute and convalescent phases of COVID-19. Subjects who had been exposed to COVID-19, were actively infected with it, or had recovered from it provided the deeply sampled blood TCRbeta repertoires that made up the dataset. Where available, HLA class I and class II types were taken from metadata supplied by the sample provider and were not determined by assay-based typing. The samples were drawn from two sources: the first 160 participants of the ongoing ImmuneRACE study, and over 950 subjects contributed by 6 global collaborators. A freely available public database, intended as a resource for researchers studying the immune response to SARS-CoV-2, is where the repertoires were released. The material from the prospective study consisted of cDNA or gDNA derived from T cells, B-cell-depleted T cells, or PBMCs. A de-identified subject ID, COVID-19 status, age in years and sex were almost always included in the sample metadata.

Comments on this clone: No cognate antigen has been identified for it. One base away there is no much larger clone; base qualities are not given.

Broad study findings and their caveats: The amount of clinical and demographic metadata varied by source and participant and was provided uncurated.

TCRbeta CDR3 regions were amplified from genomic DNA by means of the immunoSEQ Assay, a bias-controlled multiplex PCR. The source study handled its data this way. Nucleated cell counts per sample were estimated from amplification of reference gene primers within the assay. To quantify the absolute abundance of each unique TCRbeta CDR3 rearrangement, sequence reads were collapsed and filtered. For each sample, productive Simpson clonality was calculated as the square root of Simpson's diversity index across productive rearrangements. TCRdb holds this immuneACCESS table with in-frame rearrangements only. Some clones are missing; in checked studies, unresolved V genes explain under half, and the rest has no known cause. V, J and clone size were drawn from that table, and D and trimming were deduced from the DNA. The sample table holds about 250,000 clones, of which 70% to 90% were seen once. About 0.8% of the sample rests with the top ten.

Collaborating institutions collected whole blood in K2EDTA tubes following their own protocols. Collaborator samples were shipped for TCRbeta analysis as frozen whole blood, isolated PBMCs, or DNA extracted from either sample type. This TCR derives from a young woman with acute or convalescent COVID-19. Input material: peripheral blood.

The CDR3 loop reads CASSKASAYNEQFF. The DNA is TGCGCCAGCAGCAAAGCCAGCGCGTACAATGAGCAGTTCTTC. Recombination joined TRBV4-3 with TRBJ2-1; there is no confident call for the D gene. Cut back by 5 bases and 4 bases, the V and J ends lie 12 bases apart. Looking up the germline V gene yields CDR1 LGHNA and CDR2 YSLEER. Its CDR3 holds 14 amino acids, cysteine through phenylalanine. Here the CDR3 DNA is all that survives: 42 bases in frame from base 1.